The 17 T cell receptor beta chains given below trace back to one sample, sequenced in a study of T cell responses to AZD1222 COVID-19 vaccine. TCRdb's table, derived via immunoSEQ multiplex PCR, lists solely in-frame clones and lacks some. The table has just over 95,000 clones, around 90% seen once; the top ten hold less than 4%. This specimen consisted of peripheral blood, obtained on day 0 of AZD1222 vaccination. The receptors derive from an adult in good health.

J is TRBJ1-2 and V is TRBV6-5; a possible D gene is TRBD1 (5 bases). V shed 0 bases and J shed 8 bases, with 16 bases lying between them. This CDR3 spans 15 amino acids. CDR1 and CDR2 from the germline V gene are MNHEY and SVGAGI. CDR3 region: CASSYSWGSGDGYTF. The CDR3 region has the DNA TGTGCCAGCAGTTACTCGTGGGGCTCCGGAGACGGCTACACCTTC.

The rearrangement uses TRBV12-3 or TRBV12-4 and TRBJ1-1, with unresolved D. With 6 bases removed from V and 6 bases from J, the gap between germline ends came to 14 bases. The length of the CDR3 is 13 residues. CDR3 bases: TGTGCCAGCAGCCTAACAAACACCGCTGAAGCTTTCTTT. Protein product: CASSLTNTAEAFF.

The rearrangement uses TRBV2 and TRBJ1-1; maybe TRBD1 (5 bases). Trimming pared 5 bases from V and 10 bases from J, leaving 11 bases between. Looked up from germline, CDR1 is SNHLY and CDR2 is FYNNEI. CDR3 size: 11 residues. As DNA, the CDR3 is TGTGCCAGCAGTACGGGGGATGGAGCTTTCTTT. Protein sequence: CASSTGDGAFF.

CDR3 coding DNA: TGTGCCAGTAGTAGCGGCCCGGGAAGGGGCACTGAAGCTTTCTTT. Its translation: CASSSGPGRGTEAFF. V is TRBV19 and J is TRBJ1-1; possibly TRBD1 for D (5 bases). V gave up 4 bases and J gave up 4 bases, with 16 bases separating them. Germline CDR1 reads LNHDA; CDR2 reads SQIVND (reference sequence). The CDR3 has 15 amino acids. Supplemented by reference TRBV19 and TRBJ1-1, the full variable domain reads DGGITQSPKYLFRKEGQNVTLSCEQNLNHDAMYWYRQDPGQGLRLIYYSQIVNDFQKGDIAEGYSVSREKKESFPLTVTSAQKNPTAFYLCASSSGPGRGTEAFFGQGTRLTVV.

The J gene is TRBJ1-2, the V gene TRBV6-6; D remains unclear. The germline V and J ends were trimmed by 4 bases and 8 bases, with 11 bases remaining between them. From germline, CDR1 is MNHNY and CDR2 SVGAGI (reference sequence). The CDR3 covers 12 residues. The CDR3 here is CASSSKGIGYTF. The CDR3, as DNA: TGTGCCAGCAGTTCGAAGGGTATCGGCTACACCTTC.

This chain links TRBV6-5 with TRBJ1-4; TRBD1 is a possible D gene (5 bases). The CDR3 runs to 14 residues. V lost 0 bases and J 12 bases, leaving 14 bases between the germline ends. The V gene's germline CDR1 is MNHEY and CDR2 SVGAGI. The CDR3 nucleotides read TGTGCCAGCAGTTACTCGATCGGGCGGGGGGAACTGTTTTTT. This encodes CASSYSIGRGELFF.

The CDR3 loop reads CASSRGGWALHF. The CDR3 DNA reads TGTGCCAGCAGTCGAGGGGGCTGGGCCCTCCACTTT. The chain links TRBV28 to TRBJ1-6, with 7 bases fitting TRBD1. Per the germline V gene, CDR1 is MDHEN and CDR2 is SYDVKM. The CDR3 has 12 residues. V was pared by 5 bases and J by 14 bases, with 6 bases of the junction left unmatched.

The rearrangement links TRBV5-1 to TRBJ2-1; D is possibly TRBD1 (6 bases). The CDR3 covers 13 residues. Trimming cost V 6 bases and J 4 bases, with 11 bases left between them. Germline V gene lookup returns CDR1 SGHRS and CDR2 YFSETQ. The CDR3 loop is CASNRDTYNEQFF. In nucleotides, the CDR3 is TGCGCCAGCAACCGGGACACGTACAATGAGCAGTTCTTC.

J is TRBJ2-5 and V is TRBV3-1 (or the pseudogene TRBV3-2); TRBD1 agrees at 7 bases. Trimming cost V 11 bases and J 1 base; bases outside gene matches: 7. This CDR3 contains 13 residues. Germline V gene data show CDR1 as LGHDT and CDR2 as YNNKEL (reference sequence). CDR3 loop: CASSGTVQETQYF. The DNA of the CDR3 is TGTGCCTCCTCCGGGACAGTCCAAGAGACCCAGTACTTC.

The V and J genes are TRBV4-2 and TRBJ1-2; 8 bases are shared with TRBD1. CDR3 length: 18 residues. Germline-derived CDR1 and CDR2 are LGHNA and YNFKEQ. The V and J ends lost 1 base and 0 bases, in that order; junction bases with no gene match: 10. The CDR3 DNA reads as TGTGCCAGCAGCCAAGTGGCAGGGGGCAGTAAGTCTAACTATGGCTACACCTTC. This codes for CASSQVAGGSKSNYGYTF.

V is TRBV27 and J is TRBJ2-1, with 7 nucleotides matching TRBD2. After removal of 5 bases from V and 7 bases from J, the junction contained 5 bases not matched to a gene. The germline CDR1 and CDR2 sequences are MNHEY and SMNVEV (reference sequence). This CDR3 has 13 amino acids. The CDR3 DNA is TGTGCCAGCAGTCCGCTGCGGGGGAATGAGCAGTTCTTC. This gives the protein CASSPLRGNEQFF.

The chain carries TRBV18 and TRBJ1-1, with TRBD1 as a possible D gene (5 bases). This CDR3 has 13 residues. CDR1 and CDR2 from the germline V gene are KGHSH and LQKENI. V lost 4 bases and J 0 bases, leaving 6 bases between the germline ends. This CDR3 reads CASSLQVNTEAFF. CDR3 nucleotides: TGTGCCAGCTCACTACAGGTGAACACTGAAGCTTTCTTT.

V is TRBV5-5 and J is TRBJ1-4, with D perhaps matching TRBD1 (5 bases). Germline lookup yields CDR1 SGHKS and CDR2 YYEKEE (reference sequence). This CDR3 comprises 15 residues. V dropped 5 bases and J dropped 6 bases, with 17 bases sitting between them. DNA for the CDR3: TGTGCCAGCAGACCCAGGACAAACTCGGATGAAAAACTGTTTTTT. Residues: CASRPRTNSDEKLFF.

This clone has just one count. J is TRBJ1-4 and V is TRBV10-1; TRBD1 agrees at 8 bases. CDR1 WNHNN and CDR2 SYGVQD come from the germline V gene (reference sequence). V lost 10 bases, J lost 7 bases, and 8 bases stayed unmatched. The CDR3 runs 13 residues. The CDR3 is CAKMTGVFEKLFF. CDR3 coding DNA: TGCGCCAAAATGACAGGGGTGTTTGAAAAACTGTTTTTT.

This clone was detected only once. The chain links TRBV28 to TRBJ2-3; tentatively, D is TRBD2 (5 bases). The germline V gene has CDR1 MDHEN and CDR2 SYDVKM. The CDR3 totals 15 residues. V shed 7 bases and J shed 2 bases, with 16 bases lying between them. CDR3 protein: CASTGYEGTTDTQYF. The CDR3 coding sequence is TGTGCCAGCACCGGGTACGAGGGAACCACAGATACGCAGTATTTT.

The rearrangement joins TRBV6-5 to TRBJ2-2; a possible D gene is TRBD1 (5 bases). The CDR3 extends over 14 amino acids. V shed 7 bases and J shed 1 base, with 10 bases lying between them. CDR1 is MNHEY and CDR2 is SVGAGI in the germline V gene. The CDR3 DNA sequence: TGTGCCAGCAAGACCGGACAGAACACCGGGGAGCTGTTTTTT. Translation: CASKTGQNTGELFF.

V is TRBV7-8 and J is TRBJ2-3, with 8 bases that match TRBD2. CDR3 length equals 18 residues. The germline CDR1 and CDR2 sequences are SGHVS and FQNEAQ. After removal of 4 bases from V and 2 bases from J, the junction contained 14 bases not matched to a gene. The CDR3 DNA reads TGTGCCAGCAGCTCACCCTCGCTTAGCGGGGATAACACAGATACGCAGTATTTT. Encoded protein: CASSSPSLSGDNTDTQYF.